This TCR beta chain is drawn from a study of blood T cell repertoires in COVID-19. As for the study in general: The United States, Italy and Spain were the sources of the acute and convalescent COVID-19 samples. T cells, B-cell-depleted T cells, or PBMCs supplied cDNA or gDNA.

CDR1 and CDR2 from the germline V gene are SGHDT and YYEEEE. The CDR3 loop spans 13 amino acids. Trimming pared 0 bases from V and 6 bases from J, leaving 7 bases between. Seattle's cohort entered during active infection and was followed longitudinally. Original processing methods: Estimates of nucleated cell counts were drawn from the amplification of reference gene primers. Here immunoSEQ multiplex PCR was the method, and the copy in TCRdb shows in-frame clones only, minus some. D and trimming come from the DNA, and the V and J calls and clone size come from that table. The data contain around 93,000 clones, less than 95% of them seen just once; the ten biggest clones take up approximately 7%.

V usage is TRBV5-6 and J usage is TRBJ2-1; TRBD2 might be the D (5 bases). Specimen: peripheral blood. The clonotype comes from a man aged 18 to 29 with COVID-19, enrolled during active disease. CDR3 nucleotide sequence: TGTGCCAGCAGCTTGGGAACTAGCAATGAGCAGTTCTTC. Translating gives CASSLGTSNEQFF.